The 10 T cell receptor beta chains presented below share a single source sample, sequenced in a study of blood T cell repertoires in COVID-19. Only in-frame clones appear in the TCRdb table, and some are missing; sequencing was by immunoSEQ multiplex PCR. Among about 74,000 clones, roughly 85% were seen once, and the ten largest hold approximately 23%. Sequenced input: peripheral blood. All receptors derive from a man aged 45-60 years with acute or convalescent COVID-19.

CDR3 coding DNA: TGTGCCAGCAGCGATCCGTCAGGGGCGTCCTACGAGCAGTACGTC. This gives the protein CASSDPSGASYEQYV. The rearrangement joins TRBV6-5 to TRBJ2-7, with D possibly being TRBD1 (6 bases). Germline V gene data show CDR1 as MNHEY and CDR2 as SVGAGI. The CDR3 covers 15 residues. V gave up 6 bases and J gave up 1 base, with 16 bases separating them.

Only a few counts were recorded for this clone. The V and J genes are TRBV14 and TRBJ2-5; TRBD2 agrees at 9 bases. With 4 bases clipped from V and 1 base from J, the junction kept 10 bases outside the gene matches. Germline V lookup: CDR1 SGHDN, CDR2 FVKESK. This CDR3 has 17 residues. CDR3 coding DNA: TGTGCCAGCAGCCCAGTTTATCTGCGGGGGGGCCAAGAGACCCAGTACTTC. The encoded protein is CASSPVYLRGGQETQYF. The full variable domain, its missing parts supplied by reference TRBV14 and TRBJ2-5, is EAGVTQFPSHSVIEKGQTVTLRCDPISGHDNLYWYRRVMGKEIKFLLHFVKESKQDESGMPNNRFLAERTGGTYSTLKVQPAELEDSGVYFCASSPVYLRGGQETQYFGPGTRLLVL.

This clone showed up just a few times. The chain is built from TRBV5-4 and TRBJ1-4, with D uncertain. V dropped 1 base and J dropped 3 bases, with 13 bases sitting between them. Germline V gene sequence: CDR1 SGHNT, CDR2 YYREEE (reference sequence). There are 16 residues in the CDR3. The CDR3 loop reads CASSLIAHGSNEKLFF. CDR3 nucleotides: TGTGCCAGCAGCTTGATAGCCCATGGTTCTAATGAAAAACTGTTTTTT.

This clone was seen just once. CDR3 DNA: TGTGCCAGCACCGCATTCCTAAATTCACCCCTCCACTTT. Encoded protein: CASTAFLNSPLHF. The chain recombines TRBV6-5 with TRBJ1-6, with D unresolved. V dropped 7 bases and J dropped 7 bases, with 11 bases sitting between them. In germline, CDR1 is MNHEY, CDR2 SVGAGI. The CDR3 has 13 amino acids.

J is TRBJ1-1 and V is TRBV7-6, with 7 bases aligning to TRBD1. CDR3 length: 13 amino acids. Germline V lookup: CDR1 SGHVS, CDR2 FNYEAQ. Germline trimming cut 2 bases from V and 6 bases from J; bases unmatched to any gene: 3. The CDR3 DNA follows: TGTGCCAGCAGCTTAAATACAGGGGCTGAAGCTTTCTTT. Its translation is CASSLNTGAEAFF.

As DNA, the CDR3 is TGCGCCAGCAGCGTTCAGGCTACTGGAAACACCATATATTTT. Its protein product is CASSVQATGNTIYF. The chain links TRBV4-1 to TRBJ1-3; D is unclear. The CDR3 totals 14 residues. Trimming left V 5 bases short and J 2 bases short, with 10 bases between. From germline, CDR1 is MGHRA and CDR2 YSYEKL.

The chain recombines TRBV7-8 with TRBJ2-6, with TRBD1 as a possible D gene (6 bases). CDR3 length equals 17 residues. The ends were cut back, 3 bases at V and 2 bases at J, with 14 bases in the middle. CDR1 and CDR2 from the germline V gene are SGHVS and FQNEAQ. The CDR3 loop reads CASSLGRGVAGANVLTF. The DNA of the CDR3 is TGTGCCAGCAGCTTGGGCAGGGGAGTAGCTGGGGCCAACGTCCTGACTTTC.

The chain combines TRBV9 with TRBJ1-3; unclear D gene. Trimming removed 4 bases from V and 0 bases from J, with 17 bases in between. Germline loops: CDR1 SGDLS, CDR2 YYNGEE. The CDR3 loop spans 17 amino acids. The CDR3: CASSLGPPGVSGNTIYF. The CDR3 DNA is TGTGCCAGCAGCTTGGGCCCACCCGGGGTCTCTGGAAACACCATATATTTT. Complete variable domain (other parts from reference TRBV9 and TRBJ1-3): DSGVTQTPKHLITATGQRVTLRCSPRSGDLSVYWYQQSLDQGLQFLIQYYNGEERAKGNILERFSAQQFPDLHSELNLSSLELGDSALYFCASSLGPPGVSGNTIYFGEGSWLTVV.

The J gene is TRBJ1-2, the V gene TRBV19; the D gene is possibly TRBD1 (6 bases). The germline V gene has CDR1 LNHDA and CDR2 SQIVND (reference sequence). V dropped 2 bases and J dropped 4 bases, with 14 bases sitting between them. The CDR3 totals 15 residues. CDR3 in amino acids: CASSISWQGFYGYTF. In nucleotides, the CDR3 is TGTGCCAGTAGTATATCATGGCAGGGGTTCTATGGCTACACCTTC.

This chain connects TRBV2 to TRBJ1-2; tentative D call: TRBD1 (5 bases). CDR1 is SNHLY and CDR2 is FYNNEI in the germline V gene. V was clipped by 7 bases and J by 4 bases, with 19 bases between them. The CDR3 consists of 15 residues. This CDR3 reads CASTTLRGTSYGYTF. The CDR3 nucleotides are TGTGCCAGCACCACCCTTCGGGGGACGAGCTATGGCTACACCTTC.